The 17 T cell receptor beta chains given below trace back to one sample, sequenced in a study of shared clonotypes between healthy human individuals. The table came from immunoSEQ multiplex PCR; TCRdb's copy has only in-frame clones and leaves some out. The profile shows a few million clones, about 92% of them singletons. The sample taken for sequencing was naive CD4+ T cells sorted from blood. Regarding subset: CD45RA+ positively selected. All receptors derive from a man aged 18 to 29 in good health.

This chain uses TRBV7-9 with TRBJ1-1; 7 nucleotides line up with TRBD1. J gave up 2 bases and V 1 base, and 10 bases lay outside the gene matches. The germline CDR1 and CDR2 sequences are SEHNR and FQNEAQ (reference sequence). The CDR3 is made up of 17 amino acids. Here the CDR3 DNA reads TGTGCCAGCAGCTTAGTTGCCAGGGGGAAGCGAAACACTGAAGCTTTCTTT. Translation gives CASSLVARGKRNTEAFF.

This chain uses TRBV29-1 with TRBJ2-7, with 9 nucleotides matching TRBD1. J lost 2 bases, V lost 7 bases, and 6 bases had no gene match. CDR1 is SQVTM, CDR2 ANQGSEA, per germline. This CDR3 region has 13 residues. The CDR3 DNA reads TGCAGCGCTCGGACAGGGGAGACCTACGAGCAGTACTTC. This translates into CSARTGETYEQYF.

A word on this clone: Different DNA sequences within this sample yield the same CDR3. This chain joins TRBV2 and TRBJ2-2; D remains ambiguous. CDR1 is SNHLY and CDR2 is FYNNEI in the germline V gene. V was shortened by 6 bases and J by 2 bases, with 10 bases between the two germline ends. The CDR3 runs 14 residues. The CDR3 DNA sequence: TGTGCCAGCAGGGGCTCAGGAAACACCGGGGAGCTGTTTTTT. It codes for CASRGSGNTGELFF.

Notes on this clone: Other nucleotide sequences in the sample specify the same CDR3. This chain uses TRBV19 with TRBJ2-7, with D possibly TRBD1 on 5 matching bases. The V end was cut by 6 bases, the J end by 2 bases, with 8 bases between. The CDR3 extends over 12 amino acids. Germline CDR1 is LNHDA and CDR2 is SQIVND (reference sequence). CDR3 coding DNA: TGTGCCAGTAGCCAGGGTACCTACGAGCAGTACTTC. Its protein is CASSQGTYEQYF. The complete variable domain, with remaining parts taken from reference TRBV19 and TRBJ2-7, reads DGGITQSPKYLFRKEGQNVTLSCEQNLNHDAMYWYRQDPGQGLRLIYYSQIVNDFQKGDIAEGYSVSREKKESFPLTVTSAQKNPTAFYLCASSQGTYEQYFGPGTRLTVT.

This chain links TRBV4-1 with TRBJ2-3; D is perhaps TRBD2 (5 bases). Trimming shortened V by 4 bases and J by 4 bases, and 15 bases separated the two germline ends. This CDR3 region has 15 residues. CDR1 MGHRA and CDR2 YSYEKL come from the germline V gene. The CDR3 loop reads CASSRPGRDADTQYF. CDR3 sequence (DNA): TGCGCCAGCAGCCGGCCGGGAAGAGATGCAGATACGCAGTATTTT.

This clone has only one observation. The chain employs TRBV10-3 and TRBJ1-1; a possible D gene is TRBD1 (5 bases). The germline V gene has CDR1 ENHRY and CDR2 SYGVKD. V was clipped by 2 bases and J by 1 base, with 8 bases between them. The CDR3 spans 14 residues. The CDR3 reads CAISENRRNTEAFF. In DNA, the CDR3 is TGTGCCATCAGTGAGAACAGGAGGAACACTGAAGCTTTCTTT.

This CDR3 is CASSLSLLGGGATGELFF. CDR3 nucleotides: TGTGCCAGCAGCTTATCCCTTCTCGGGGGTGGCGCCACCGGGGAGCTGTTTTTT. The chain employs TRBV7-6 and TRBJ2-2; tentatively, D is TRBD2 (6 bases). Trimming cost V 2 bases and J 4 bases, with 20 bases left between them. CDR1 and CDR2 (germline): SGHVS, FNYEAQ. This CDR3 region has 18 residues.

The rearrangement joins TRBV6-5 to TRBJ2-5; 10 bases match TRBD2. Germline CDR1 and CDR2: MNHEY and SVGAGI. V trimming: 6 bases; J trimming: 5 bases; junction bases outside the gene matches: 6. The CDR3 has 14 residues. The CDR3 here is CASSPAGGLETQYF. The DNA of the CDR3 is TGTGCCAGCAGCCCAGCGGGGGGGCTGGAGACCCAGTACTTC.

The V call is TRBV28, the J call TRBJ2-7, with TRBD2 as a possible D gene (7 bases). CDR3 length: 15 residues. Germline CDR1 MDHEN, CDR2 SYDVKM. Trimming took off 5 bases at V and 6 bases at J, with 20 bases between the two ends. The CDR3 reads CASSNWFGGLSEQYF. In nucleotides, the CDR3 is TGTGCCAGCAGTAATTGGTTCGGGGGGCTCTCCGAGCAGTACTTC.

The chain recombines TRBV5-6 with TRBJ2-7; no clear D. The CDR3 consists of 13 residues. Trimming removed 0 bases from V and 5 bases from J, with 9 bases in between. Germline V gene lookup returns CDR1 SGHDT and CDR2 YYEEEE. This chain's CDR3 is CASSLEPWDEQYF. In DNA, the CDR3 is TGTGCCAGCAGCTTGGAACCGTGGGACGAGCAGTACTTC.

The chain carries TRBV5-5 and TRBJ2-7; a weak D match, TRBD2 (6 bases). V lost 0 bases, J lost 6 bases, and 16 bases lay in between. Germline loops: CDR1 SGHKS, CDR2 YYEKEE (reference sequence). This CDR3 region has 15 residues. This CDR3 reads CASSLGAGANTEQYF. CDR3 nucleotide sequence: TGTGCCAGCAGCTTGGGAGCGGGCGCTAACACCGAGCAGTACTTC. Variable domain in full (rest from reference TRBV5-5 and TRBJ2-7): DAGVTQSPTHLIKTRGQQVTLRCSPISGHKSVSWYQQVLGQGPQFIFQYYEKEERGRGNFPDRFSARQFPNYSSELNVNALLLGDSALYLCASSLGAGANTEQYFGPGTRLTVT.

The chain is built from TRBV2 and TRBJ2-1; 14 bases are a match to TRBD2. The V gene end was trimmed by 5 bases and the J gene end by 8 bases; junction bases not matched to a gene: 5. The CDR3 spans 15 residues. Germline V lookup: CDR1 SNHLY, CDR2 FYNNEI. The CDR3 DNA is TGTGCCAGCAGTCGACTAGCGGGGGGGACGTATGAGCAGTTCTTC. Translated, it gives CASSRLAGGTYEQFF.

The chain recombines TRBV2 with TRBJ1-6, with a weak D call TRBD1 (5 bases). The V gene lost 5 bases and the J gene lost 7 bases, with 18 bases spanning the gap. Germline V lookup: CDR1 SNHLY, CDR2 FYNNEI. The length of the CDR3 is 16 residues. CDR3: CASSSDSAIGNSPLHF. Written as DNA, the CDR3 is TGTGCCAGCAGTTCCGACAGTGCGATTGGAAATTCACCCCTCCACTTT.

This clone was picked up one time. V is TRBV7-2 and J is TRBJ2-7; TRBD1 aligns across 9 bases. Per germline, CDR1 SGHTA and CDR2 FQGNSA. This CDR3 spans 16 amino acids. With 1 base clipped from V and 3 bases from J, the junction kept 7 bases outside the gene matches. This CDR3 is CASSLGPGQGHYEQYF. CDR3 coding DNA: TGTGCCAGCAGCTTAGGCCCGGGACAGGGACACTACGAGCAGTACTTC.

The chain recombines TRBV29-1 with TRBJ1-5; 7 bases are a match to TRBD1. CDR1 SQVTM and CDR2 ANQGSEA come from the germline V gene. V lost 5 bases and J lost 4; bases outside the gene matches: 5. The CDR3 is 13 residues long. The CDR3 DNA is TGCAGCGTTTCCGGGACAGCAAATCAGCCCCAGCATTTT. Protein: CSVSGTANQPQHF. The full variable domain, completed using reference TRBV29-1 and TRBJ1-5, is SAVISQKPSRDICQRGTSLTIQCQVDSQVTMMFWYRQQPGQSLTLIATANQGSEATYESGFVIDKFPISRPNLTFSTLTVSNMSPEDSSIYLCSVSGTANQPQHFGDGTRLSIL.

The CDR3: CATRSVQQPYEQYF. The CDR3 DNA sequence: TGCGCCACCAGATCGGTACAGCAACCTTACGAGCAGTACTTC. V and J are TRBV5-1 and TRBJ2-7; D gene uncertain. The V gene's germline CDR1 is SGHRS and CDR2 YFSETQ. This CDR3 is 14 amino acids long. Trimming left V 9 bases short and J 4 bases short, with 20 bases between.

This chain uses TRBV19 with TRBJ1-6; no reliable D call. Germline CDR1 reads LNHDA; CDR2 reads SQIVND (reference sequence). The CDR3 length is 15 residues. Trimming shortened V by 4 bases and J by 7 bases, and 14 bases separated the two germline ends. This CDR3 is CASSTATLGNSPLHF. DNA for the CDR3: TGTGCCAGTAGTACCGCTACATTAGGAAATTCACCCCTCCACTTT.